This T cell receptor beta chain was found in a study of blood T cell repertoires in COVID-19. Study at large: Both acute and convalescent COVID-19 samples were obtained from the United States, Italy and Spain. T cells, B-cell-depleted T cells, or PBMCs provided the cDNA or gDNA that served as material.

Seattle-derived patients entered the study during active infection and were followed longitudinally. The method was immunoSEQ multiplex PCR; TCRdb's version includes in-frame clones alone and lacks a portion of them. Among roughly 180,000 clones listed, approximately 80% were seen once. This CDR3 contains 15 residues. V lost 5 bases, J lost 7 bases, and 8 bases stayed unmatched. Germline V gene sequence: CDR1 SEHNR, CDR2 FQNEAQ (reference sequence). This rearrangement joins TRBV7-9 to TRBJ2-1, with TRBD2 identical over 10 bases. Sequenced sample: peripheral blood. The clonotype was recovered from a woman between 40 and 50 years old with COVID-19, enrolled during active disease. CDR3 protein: CASSVGAGGLNEQFF. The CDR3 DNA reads TGTGCCAGCAGCGTAGGAGCGGGAGGGTTGAATGAGCAGTTCTTC.